This TCR beta chain was sequenced in a study of blood T cell repertoires in COVID-19. Unmatched junction bases numbered 1, after V lost 4 bases and J lost 5 bases. CDR1 and CDR2 from the germline V gene are LGHDT and YNNKEL (reference sequence). The CDR3 is 13 residues long. The assay was immunoSEQ multiplex PCR, and TCRdb's table has in-frame clones only and misses some. The data contain about 480,000 clones, nearly 90% of them singletons. This sequence joins TRBV3-1 (or the pseudogene TRBV3-2) and TRBJ2-1, with 8 bases identical to TRBD2. The sample comprised peripheral blood. The sequence was collected from a man aged 18 to 29 with COVID-19, enrolled during active disease. This CDR3 reads CASSLGLDNEQFF. For the CDR3, the DNA is TGTGCCAGCAGCCTGGGACTAGACAATGAGCAGTTCTTC.